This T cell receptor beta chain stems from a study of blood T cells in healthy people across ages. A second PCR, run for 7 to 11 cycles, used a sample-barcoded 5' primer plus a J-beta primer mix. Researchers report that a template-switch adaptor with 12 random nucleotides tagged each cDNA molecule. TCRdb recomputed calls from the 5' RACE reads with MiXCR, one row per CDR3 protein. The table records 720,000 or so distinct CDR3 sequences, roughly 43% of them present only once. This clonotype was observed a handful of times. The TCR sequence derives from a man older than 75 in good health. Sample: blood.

CDR3 protein: CSVRQGWETQYF. CDR3 nucleotide sequence: TGCAGCGTTCGACAGGGGTGGGAGACCCAGTACTTC. The rearrangement joins TRBV29-1 to TRBJ2-7, with 8 bases fitting TRBD1. The closer fit of TRBJ2-5 to the DNA end suggests the J call may be wrong. Germline assignment: CDR1 SQVTM and CDR2 ANQGSEA. The CDR3 spans 12 residues.